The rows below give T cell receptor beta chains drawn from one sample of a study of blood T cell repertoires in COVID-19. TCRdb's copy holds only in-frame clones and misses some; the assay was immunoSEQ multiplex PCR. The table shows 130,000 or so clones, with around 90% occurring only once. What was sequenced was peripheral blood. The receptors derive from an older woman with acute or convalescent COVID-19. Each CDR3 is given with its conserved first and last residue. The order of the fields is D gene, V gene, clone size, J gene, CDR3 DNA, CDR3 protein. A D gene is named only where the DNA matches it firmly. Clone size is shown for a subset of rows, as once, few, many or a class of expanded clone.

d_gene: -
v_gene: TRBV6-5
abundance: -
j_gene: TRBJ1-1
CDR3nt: TGTGCCACCCGCCCGACAGGAGAGGAGACTGAAGCTTTCTTT
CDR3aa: CATRPTGEETEAFF

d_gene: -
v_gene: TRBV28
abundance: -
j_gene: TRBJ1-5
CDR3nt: TGTGCCAGCAGTTGGTCGACAGGCAATCAGCCCCAGCATTTT
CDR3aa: CASSWSTGNQPQHF

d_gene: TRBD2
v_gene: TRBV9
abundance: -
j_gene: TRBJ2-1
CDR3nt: TGTGCCAGCAGCGTAGGCTCGGGTGGAGCGGGGGGGGACAATGAGCAGTTCTTC
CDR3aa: CASSVGSGGAGGDNEQFF

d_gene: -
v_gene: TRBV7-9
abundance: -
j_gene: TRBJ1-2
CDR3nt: TGTGCCAGCAGCTTCGGCAGGGAAGGTGGCTACACCTTC
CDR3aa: CASSFGREGGYTF

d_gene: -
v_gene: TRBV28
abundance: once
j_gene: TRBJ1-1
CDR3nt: TGTGCCAGCAGTTCCGGGAACACTGAAGCTTTCTTT
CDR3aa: CASSSGNTEAFF

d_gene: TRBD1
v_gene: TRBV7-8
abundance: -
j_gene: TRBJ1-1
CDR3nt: TGTGCCAGCAGCCGGGACAGATTTATGAACACTGAAGCTTTCTTT
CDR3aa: CASSRDRFMNTEAFF

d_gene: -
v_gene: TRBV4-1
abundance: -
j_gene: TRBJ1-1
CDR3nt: TGCGCCAGCAGCCAAGGGCAGGGAACAATGAACACTGAAGCTTTCTTT
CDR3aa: CASSQGQGTMNTEAFF

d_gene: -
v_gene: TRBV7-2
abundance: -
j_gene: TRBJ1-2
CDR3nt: TGTGCCAGCAGCTTAAGCCCCACTGGCTACACCTTC
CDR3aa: CASSLSPTGYTF

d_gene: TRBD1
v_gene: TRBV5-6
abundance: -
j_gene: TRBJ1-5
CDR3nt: TGTGCCAGCAGCTCTGGATGGGACAGGGAGAATCAGCCCCAGCATTTT
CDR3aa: CASSSGWDRENQPQHF

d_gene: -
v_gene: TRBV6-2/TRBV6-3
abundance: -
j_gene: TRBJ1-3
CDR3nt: TGTGCCAGCAGTTACAACGTACAACGCACCATATATTTT
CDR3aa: CASSYNVQRTIYF

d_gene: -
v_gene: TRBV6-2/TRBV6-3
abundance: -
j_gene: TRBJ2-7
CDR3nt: TGTGCCAGCAGCCACGGGACAACACCCTACGAGCAGTACTTC
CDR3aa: CASSHGTTPYEQYF